Below, one T cell receptor (beta chain) is given with its context. This entry is derived from a study of shared clonotypes between healthy human individuals. Some clones are missing from TCRdb's copy, which holds only in-frame ones; the method was immunoSEQ multiplex PCR. The sample includes over 2 million clones, about 94% of them seen just once. Terminally differentiated effector memory CD45RA+ cells were excluded from the naive CD8 cells, which were CD45RO-negative and positively selected for CCR7. CDR3 size: 16 residues. Germline V gene sequence: CDR1 MGHDK, CDR2 SYGVNS. The V and J ends lost 1 base and 2 bases respectively, with 12 bases between them.

V gene TRBV25-1 combines with J gene TRBJ2-1; no clear D. This clonotype was sampled from a man younger than 35 in good health. Sequenced: naive CD8+ T cells sorted from blood. In DNA form, the CDR3 reads TGTGCCAGCAGTGAATCGGACGGACCGGCCTACAATGAGCAGTTCTTC. Amino acid sequence: CASSESDGPAYNEQFF.